What follows are 18 T cell receptor beta chains derived from one specimen sequenced in a study of post-analysis software for immune sequencing data. No antigen has been assigned to these receptors. Findings and limits, study-wide: Relative to controls, patients had five TRBV segments at higher frequency, with TRBV5-6, TRBV5-1 and TRBV20-1 among these.

TCR beta libraries were prepared from cDNA with unique molecular identifiers. MiXCR, run by TCRdb on the PCR reads, gives a single entry per CDR3 protein. The table has hundreds of thousands of distinct CDR3 sequences, approximately 59% seen once. Sample: blood. The source is a girl aged 2 to 9 with multiple sclerosis.

The count of this clonotype is one. The CDR3 bases are TGCAGCGCCATAGGGGGGTATGGCTACACCTTC. This encodes CSAIGGYGYTF. V is TRBV29-1 and J is TRBJ1-2, with a weak D call TRBD1 (6 bases). Trimming took 7 bases from V and 5 from J, leaving 11 bases between them. The germline V gene encodes CDR1 SQVTM and CDR2 ANQGSEA. The CDR3 extends over 11 amino acids.

V and J are TRBV2 and TRBJ2-5; 7 bases line up with TRBD2. Germline CDR1 and CDR2: SNHLY and FYNNEI. The CDR3 is made up of 14 amino acids. V shed 7 bases, J shed 3 bases, and the junction held 8 bases outside the gene matches. Written as DNA, the CDR3 is TGTGCCAGCATTCCCGGGACTACCAAAGAGACCCAGTACTTC. Amino acid sequence: CASIPGTTKETQYF. The entire variable domain, with the rest obtained from reference TRBV2 and TRBJ2-5, is as follows: EPEVTQTPSHQVTQMGQEVILRCVPISNHLYFYWYRQILGQKVEFLVSFYNNEISEKSEIFDDQFSVERPDGSNFTLKIRSTKLEDSAMYFCASIPGTTKETQYFGPGTRLLVL.

A few counts support this clonotype. The V gene is TRBV20-1, the J gene TRBJ2-1; perhaps TRBD2 as D (6 bases). The CDR3 has 16 amino acids. Germline loops: CDR1 DFQATT, CDR2 SNEGSKA (reference sequence). Trimming removed 5 bases from V and 9 bases from J, with 26 bases in between. Here the CDR3 reads CSAERPGFGGRSEQFF. The CDR3, as DNA: TGCAGTGCTGAGAGGCCGGGATTCGGGGGTCGGAGTGAGCAGTTCTTC.

This chain links TRBV20-1 with TRBJ2-5, with D possibly TRBD2 on 5 matching bases. The CDR3 is 12 residues long. V was trimmed by 3 bases and J by 3 bases, leaving 8 bases between them. Germline loops: CDR1 DFQATT, CDR2 SNEGSKA (reference sequence). CDR3 residues: CSARDFKETQYF. In nucleotides, the CDR3 is TGCAGTGCTAGGGACTTTAAAGAGACCCAGTACTTC.

The chain uses TRBV28 and TRBJ2-5, with no clear D. The CDR3 is 15 residues long. CDR1 and CDR2 (germline): MDHEN, SYDVKM. V was shortened by 6 bases and J by 5 bases, with 19 bases between the two germline ends. CDR3 in DNA: TGTGCCAGCAGCCCTCACCTCTCGGCCGGGGAGACCCAGTACTTC. It specifies CASSPHLSAGETQYF.

The rearrangement joins TRBV20-1 to TRBJ2-4, with TRBD2 identical over 12 bases. The CDR3 contains 14 residues. Germline V gene sequence: CDR1 DFQATT, CDR2 SNEGSKA (reference sequence). V lost 2 bases to trimming and J lost 13 bases; unmatched junction nucleotides: 9. DNA of the CDR3: TGCAGTGCTAGACTGACTAGCGGGAGTAGTAAGCAGTACTTC. This encodes CSARLTSGSSKQYF.

Only a few counts were recorded for this clonotype. V gene TRBV12-3 or TRBV12-4 combines with J gene TRBJ2-1, with a tentative D call TRBD2 (5 bases). V shed 5 bases and J shed 8 bases, with 10 bases lying between them. The CDR3 runs to 12 residues. CDR3 protein: CASSGGGYEQFF. CDR3 coding DNA: TGTGCCAGCAGTGGAGGTGGGTATGAGCAGTTCTTC.

This clonotype was seen only a few times. The DNA of the CDR3 is TGTGCCAGCCGCAGGACGAGCACAGATACGCAGTATTTT. It is translated as CASRRTSTDTQYF. The chain uses TRBV2 and TRBJ2-3; unclear D gene. The CDR3 length is 13 residues. The V and J ends lost 8 bases and 0 bases respectively, with 9 bases between them. Germline loops: CDR1 SNHLY, CDR2 FYNNEI.

This rearrangement joins TRBV29-1 to TRBJ1-1; maybe TRBD1 (5 bases). There are 17 residues in the CDR3. With 0 bases removed from V and 5 bases from J, the gap between germline ends came to 22 bases. In germline, CDR1 is SQVTM, CDR2 ANQGSEA. CDR3 DNA: TGCAGCGTTGAAGATCCGGGCCCGGCAGGGAGAGGGACTGAAGCTTTCTTT. Its protein product is CSVEDPGPAGRGTEAFF.

The rearrangement joins TRBV12-3 or TRBV12-4 to TRBJ2-3, with D possibly matching TRBD2 (5 bases). The CDR3 contains 16 residues. V lost 0 bases to trimming and J lost 0 bases, with 10 bases between them. The CDR3 protein is CASSLAWRVSTDTQYF. As DNA, the CDR3 is TGTGCCAGCAGTTTAGCATGGCGGGTTAGCACAGATACGCAGTATTTT.

This chain uses TRBV29-1 with TRBJ2-1, with 9 bases aligning to TRBD2. This CDR3 is built from 13 residues. With V trimmed by 4 bases and J by 6 bases, 4 bases remained unmatched. The germline V gene has CDR1 SQVTM and CDR2 ANQGSEA. CDR3 in DNA: TGCAGCGTTGGAGTAGCGGGAGTCAATGAGCAGTTCTTC. As protein: CSVGVAGVNEQFF.

The CDR3 DNA reads as TGTGCCAGCAGTTTATCACGGGGACTAGCGGGATTTCCGGAGACCCAGTACTTC. It codes for CASSLSRGLAGFPETQYF. The V and J genes are TRBV12-3 or TRBV12-4 and TRBJ2-5; 13 nucleotides agree with TRBD2. The CDR3 is 18 amino acids. The J segment lost 5 bases and the V segment lost 2 bases, leaving 11 bases of the junction unmatched.

The CDR3, as DNA: TGTGCCAGCAGCGTTCCGGGACAGGGGGTTTTCAATGAGCAGTTCTTC. Translated: CASSVPGQGVFNEQFF. The chain couples TRBV11-3 to TRBJ2-1; 11 bases match TRBD1. CDR1 and CDR2 from the germline V gene are SGHNT and YENEEA. The V gene end was trimmed by 5 bases and the J gene end by 6 bases; junction bases not matched to a gene: 9. The length of the CDR3 is 16 residues. Based on the CDR3 plus reference TRBV11-3 and TRBJ2-1, the full variable domain is EAGVVQSPRYKIIEKKQPVAFWCNPISGHNTLYWYLQNLGQGPELLIRYENEEAVDDSQLPKDRFSAERLKGVDSTLKIQPAELGDSAVYLCASSVPGQGVFNEQFFGPGTRLTVL.

To note about this clonotype: An end of the junction does not agree with germline; a read error may underlie this. This sequence joins TRBV20-1 and TRBJ2-1; possibly TRBD2 for D (5 bases). CDR1 and CDR2 (germline): DFQATT, SNEGSKA (reference sequence). The CDR3 has 14 residues. CDR3 sequence (DNA): TGCAGTGCTAGAGAGAGCGGCTACTACGATGAGCAGTTCTTC. This gives the protein CSARESGYYDEQFF.

In its sample, this clonotype was seen a few times. V is TRBV4-1 and J is TRBJ2-1; a weak D match, TRBD2 (6 bases). This CDR3 is built from 16 residues. The V end lost 0 bases, the J end lost 5 bases, and 14 bases lay between the germline ends. CDR1 and CDR2 from the germline V gene are MGHRA and YSYEKL. CDR3 protein: CASSQDGGIPNNEQFF. The CDR3 DNA is TGCGCCAGCAGCCAAGATGGGGGGATCCCTAACAATGAGCAGTTCTTC.

This chain uses TRBV20-1 with TRBJ2-4, with D unresolved. Germline CDR1 reads DFQATT; CDR2 reads SNEGSKA (reference sequence). This CDR3 is built from 18 residues. V was clipped by 5 bases and J by 0 bases, with 23 bases between them. The CDR3 sequence is CSAARQGPPSLAKNIQYF. For the CDR3, the DNA is TGCAGTGCTGCAAGACAAGGCCCTCCAAGTCTAGCCAAAAACATTCAGTACTTC.

This chain uses TRBV5-1 with TRBJ1-1, with no clear D. Trimming removed 4 bases at V and 1 base at J, with 11 bases between. In germline, CDR1 is SGHRS, CDR2 YFSETQ. The CDR3 contains 14 residues. The CDR3 loop is CASSATITNTEAFF. The CDR3 DNA reads as TGCGCCAGCAGCGCAACAATCACGAACACTGAAGCTTTCTTT. The complete variable domain, with remaining parts taken from reference TRBV5-1 and TRBJ1-1, reads KAGVTQTPRYLIKTRGQQVTLSCSPISGHRSVSWYQQTPGQGLQFLFEYFSETQRNKGNFPGRFSGRQFSNSRSEMNVSTLELGDSALYLCASSATITNTEAFFGQGTRLTVV.

The V and J genes are TRBV7-2 and TRBJ2-3; D not certain. Germline V gene sequence: CDR1 SGHTA, CDR2 FQGNSA. The CDR3 is 14 amino acids. V was pared by 5 bases and J by 2 bases, with 11 bases between. As DNA, the CDR3 is TGTGCCAGCAGCCCGTCAGCCTACACAGATACGCAGTATTTT. It is translated as CASSPSAYTDTQYF.